What follows is one T cell receptor (beta chain) and its context. Its antigen remains unknown. This specimen includes other DNA sequences encoding the same CDR3. The sample originates from a study of shared clonotypes between healthy human individuals. Study results and limitations: The sharing of about 5% of naive CD4 clonotypes was seen across a handful of donors.

Libraries were prepared by immunoSEQ multiplex PCR; TCRdb keeps only in-frame clonotypes and omits some of them. The sample carries about 1.9 million clones, 85% to 95% recorded once. Positive CCR7 selection of CD45RO-negative cells yielded the naive CD8 cells, and terminally differentiated effector memory CD45RA+ cells were excluded. This CDR3 contains 14 residues. CDR1 SGDLS and CDR2 YYNGEE come from the germline V gene. Trimming shortened V by 0 bases and J by 5 bases, and 8 bases separated the two germline ends. The clonotype comes from a man aged 18 to 35 in good health. Some clones in this sample may be carry-over from other donors' samples. Sequencing was performed on naive CD8+ T cells from PBMCs. The chain employs TRBV9 and TRBJ2-2, with D tentatively TRBD2 (5 bases). The CDR3 DNA is TGTGCCAGCAGCGTAGGGCGGGCAACCGGGGAGCTGTTTTTT. Amino acids: CASSVGRATGELFF.